The present TCR beta chain was sequenced within a study of tumor and adjacent non-tumor tissue in lung cancer. On the study more broadly: The cohort had under 15 adenocarcinoma, 2 squamous cell and 1 small cell patients.

Study-level results: Normal lung showed higher cumulative top 100 clone frequency than tumor. TCR diversity was significantly greater in tumor than normal lung tissue.

This sample's RNA came from whole unsorted tissue. More than 3 cm separated this lung sample from the edge of the tumor. Three rounds of nested PCR, following a modified ARM-PCR protocol, produced the TCRbeta library. TCRdb passed the multiplex PCR reads through MiXCR, listing each CDR3 protein once. Here the sample spans 85,000 to 130,000 distinct CDR3 sequences, 55% to 65% being singletons. As for this clonotype: Its specificity is unknown. This could be a read error, since a much larger clone is one nucleotide away. Because the CDR3 is missing its conserved closing phenylalanine or tryptophan, this is likely a read error. Because the CDR3's place on the DNA is in doubt, the DNA is left out and the CDR3 is given as listed by TCRdb.

The sequence derives from a man in his thirties or forties with non-small cell lung cancer. The sample was distant non-tumor lung tissue.

The CDR3 loop is CASSPNSAGVYEEYL. The chain carries TRBV11-3 and TRBJ2-7; TRBD2 is the table's D call and was not checked against the DNA. With termini counted, the CDR3 has 15 amino acids. The germline V gene encodes CDR1 SGHNT and CDR2 YENEEA.